Listed below are T cell receptor beta chains from one sample, sequenced in a study. Using its own MiXCR run on the 5' RACE reads, TCRdb lists one record per CDR3 protein. Among 13,000 or so distinct CDR3 sequences listed, roughly 51% were seen once. Material for sequencing was tumor-infiltrating Tregs sorted from the breast tumor. These receptors came from a female donor with breast cancer. The CDR3 runs from the conserved cysteine through the conserved F or W. D genes are given only for firm matches. Size tells how often a clone was seen (once, few, many) or the class of an expanded clone, and some rows leave it out.

abundance	v_gene	j_gene	d_gene	CDR3nt	CDR3aa
.	TRBV20-1	TRBJ2-5	.	TGCAGTGCTAGAGATACGACAGGAATCCAAGAGACCCAGTACTTC	CSARDTTGIQETQYF
.	TRBV4-3	TRBJ2-7	.	TGCGCCAGCAGCCAAGATCGAGGTAGAGAGCAGTACTTC	CASSQDRGREQYF
few	TRBV24-1	TRBJ2-1	.	TGTGCCACCCGGAGTGGGCCAGAGCAGTTCTTC	CATRSGPEQFF
.	TRBV7-3	TRBJ2-7	.	TGTGCCAGCAGCCGGGCAGAGCCCTACGAGCAGTACTTC	CASSRAEPYEQYF
.	TRBV4-1	TRBJ2-7	.	TGCGCCAGCAGCCAAGGATCCTACGAGCAGTACTTC	CASSQGSYEQYF
.	TRBV10-3	TRBJ1-5	.	TGTGCCATCAGTGCGGGACATCCTAATCAGCCCCAGCATTTT	CAISAGHPNQPQHF
.	TRBV20-1	TRBJ2-7	TRBD2	TGCAGTGCGGTTAGCGGGAGGCTCGGGAACGAGCAGTACTTC	CSAVSGRLGNEQYF
.	TRBV7-2	TRBJ2-1	.	TGTGCCAGCAGCTTAGCGGACTATGAGCAGTTCTTC	CASSLADYEQFF
few	TRBV20-1	TRBJ1-1	.	TGCAGTGCTAGGCGGCAGATGAACACTGAAGCTTTCTTT	CSARRQMNTEAFF
.	TRBV6-1	TRBJ2-5	.	TGTGCCAGCCGGACGGAAGAGACCCAGTACTTC	CASRTEETQYF
.	TRBV6-5	TRBJ2-6	TRBD1	TGTGCCAGCAGTAGAACAGGGGTCGGGGCCAACGTCCTGACTTTC	CASSRTGVGANVLTF
medium-sized	TRBV20-1	TRBJ1-5	TRBD1	TGCAGTGCTAGAGACCGTACAGGGGGCGGTCAGCCCCAGCATTTT	CSARDRTGGGQPQHF
.	TRBV24-1	TRBJ2-6	.	TGTGCCACCAGCTTTACGGGAAGGGGTTTGGTTGGGGCCAACGTCCTGACTTTC	CATSFTGRGLVGANVLTF
.	TRBV7-2	TRBJ2-5	.	TGTGCCAGCAGCTTAAAGGGGGAGACCCAGTACTTC	CASSLKGETQYF
.	TRBV5-1	TRBJ1-2	TRBD1	TGCGCCAGCAGCCGTACAGGGGAAAACTATGGCTACACCTTC	CASSRTGENYGYTF
.	TRBV7-3	TRBJ2-1	.	TGTGCCAGCAGCTTAACTGGGTACAATGAGCAGTTCTTC	CASSLTGYNEQFF
medium-sized	TRBV4-3	TRBJ2-2	.	TGCGCCAGCAGCCAAGATCTGGGGTTCGGCGGGGAGCTGTTTTTT	CASSQDLGFGGELFF
few	TRBV6-5	TRBJ2-1	.	TGTGCCAGCACCCCGGGTAGAGGGCTCTCTAATGAGCAGTTCTTC	CASTPGRGLSNEQFF
medium-sized	TRBV20-1	TRBJ2-5	.	TGCAGTGCTTTGACCAGGGAGACCCAGTACTTC	CSALTRETQYF
few	TRBV6-2/TRBV6-3	TRBJ1-3	.	TGTGCCAGCACCAACGGGGGCCTTGGAAACACCATATATTTT	CASTNGGLGNTIYF
.	TRBV28	TRBJ2-3	.	TGTGCCAGCAGTTTCGGGGTGACGCAGTATTTT	CASSFGVTQYF
.	TRBV7-3	TRBJ2-3	TRBD2	TGTGCCAGCAGTTCATTAGCGGGACTCGATACGCAGTATTTT	CASSSLAGLDTQYF
once	TRBV5-6	TRBJ2-1	.	TGTGCCAGCAGCTTCCGGGACTCACAGAGGGTTGAGCAGTTCTTC	CASSFRDSQRVEQFF
.	TRBV6-5	TRBJ1-6	TRBD1	TGTGCCACCTCGGACAGGGACATTTCACCCCTCCACTTT	CATSDRDISPLHF
few	TRBV6-5	TRBJ2-1	.	TGTGCCAGCAGTTTCCAAAAGCCGAGCTCCTACAATGAGCAGTTCTTC	CASSFQKPSSYNEQFF
few	TRBV20-1	TRBJ2-7	.	TGCAGTGCTAGAGATCAGGCGGGGTCCTACGAGCAGTACTTC	CSARDQAGSYEQYF
.	TRBV19	TRBJ2-6	TRBD1	TGTGCCAGTAGCGCGGACAGGGTTGAGGCCAACGTCCTGACTTTC	CASSADRVEANVLTF
.	TRBV12-3/TRBV12-4	TRBJ2-7	.	TGTGCCAGCAGTTGGACCGGGACTCCGGCCTCCGAGCAGTACTTC	CASSWTGTPASEQYF
few	TRBV11-2	TRBJ2-7	.	TGTGCCAGCAGCTTAGGGAGTCCTTTCGAGCAGTACTTC	CASSLGSPFEQYF
once	TRBV18	TRBJ2-3	.	TGTGCCAGCTCACCAAGTCGAGAAGGCACAGATACGCAGTATTTT	CASSPSREGTDTQYF
.	TRBV20-1	TRBJ2-2	TRBD2	TGCAGTGCTAGAGATGTGGCTAGCGGGAGGGAAAACACCGGGGAGCTGTTTTTT	CSARDVASGRENTGELFF
.	TRBV7-2	TRBJ2-1	TRBD2	TGTGCCAGCAGCACTTTAGCGGGAGGGAGCAATGAGCAGTTCTTC	CASSTLAGGSNEQFF
.	TRBV7-2	TRBJ2-1	.	TGTGCCAGCAGCTTAGTTGGGGTGTTATACAATGAGCAGTTCTTC	CASSLVGVLYNEQFF
.	TRBV18	TRBJ2-5	TRBD2	TGTGCCAGCTCACGATCGACTAGCGGCCAAGAGACCCAGTACTTC	CASSRSTSGQETQYF
.	TRBV4-2	TRBJ2-5	TRBD2	TGTGCCAGCAGCCAAGCGGGAGGGACCCAAGAGACCCAGTACTTC	CASSQAGGTQETQYF
few	TRBV20-1	TRBJ2-4	TRBD1	TGCAGTGCCGGTCGTGGGACAGGGTACAAAAACATTCAGTACTTC	CSAGRGTGYKNIQYF
few	TRBV6-2/TRBV6-3	TRBJ2-2	.	TGTGCCAGCCTCGGGCGGACCCCGAACACCGGGGAGCTGTTTTTT	CASLGRTPNTGELFF